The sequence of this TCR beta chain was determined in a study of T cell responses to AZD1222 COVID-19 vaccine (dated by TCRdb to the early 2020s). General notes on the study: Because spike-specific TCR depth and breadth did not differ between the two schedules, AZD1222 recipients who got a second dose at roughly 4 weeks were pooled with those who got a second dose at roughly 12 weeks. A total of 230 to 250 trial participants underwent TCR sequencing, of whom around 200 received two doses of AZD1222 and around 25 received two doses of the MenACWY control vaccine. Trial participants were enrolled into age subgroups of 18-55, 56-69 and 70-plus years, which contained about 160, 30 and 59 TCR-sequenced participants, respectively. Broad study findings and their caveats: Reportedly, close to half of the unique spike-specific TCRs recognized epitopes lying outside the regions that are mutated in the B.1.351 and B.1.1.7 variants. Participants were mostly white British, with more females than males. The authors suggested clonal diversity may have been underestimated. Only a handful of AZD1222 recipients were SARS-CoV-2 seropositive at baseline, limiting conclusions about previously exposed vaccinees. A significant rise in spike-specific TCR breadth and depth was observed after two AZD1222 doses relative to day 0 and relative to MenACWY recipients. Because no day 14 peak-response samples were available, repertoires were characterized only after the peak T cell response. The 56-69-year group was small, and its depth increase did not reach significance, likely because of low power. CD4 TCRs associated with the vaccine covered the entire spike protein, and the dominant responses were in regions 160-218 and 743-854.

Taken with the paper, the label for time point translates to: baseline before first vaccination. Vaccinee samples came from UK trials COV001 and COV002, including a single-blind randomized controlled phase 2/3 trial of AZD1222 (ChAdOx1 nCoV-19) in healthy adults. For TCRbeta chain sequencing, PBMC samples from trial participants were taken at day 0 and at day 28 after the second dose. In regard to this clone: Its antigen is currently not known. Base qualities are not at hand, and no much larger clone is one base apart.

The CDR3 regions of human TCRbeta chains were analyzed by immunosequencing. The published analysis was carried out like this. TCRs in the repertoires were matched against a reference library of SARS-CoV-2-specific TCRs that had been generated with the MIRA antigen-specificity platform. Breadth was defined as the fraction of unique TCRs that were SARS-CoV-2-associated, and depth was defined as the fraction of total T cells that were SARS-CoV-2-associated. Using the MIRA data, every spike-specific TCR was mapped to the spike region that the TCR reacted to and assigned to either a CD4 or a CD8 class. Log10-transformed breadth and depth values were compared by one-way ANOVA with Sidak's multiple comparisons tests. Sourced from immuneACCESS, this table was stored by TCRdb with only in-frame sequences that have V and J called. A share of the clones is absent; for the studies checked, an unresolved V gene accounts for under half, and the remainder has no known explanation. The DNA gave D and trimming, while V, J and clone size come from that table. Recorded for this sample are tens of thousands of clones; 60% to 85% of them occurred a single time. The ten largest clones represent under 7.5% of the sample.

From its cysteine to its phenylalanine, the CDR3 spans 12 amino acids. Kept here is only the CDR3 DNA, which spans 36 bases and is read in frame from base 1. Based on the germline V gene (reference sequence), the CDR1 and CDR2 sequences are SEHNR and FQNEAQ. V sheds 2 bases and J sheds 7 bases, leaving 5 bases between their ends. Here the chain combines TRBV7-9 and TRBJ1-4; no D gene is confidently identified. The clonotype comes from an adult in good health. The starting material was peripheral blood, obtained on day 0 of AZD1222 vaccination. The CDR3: CASSLHGEKLFF. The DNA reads TGTGCCAGCAGCTTACACGGTGAAAAACTGTTTTTT.